This T cell receptor (beta chain) was sequenced during a study of identical twins. Study-level results: Insertions were reduced in abundant cord blood beta clonotypes but not in memory repertoires.

The CDR3 runs to 14 residues. V was pared by 3 bases and J by 0 bases, with 9 bases between. The donor group consisted entirely of healthy Caucasians. TCRdb recomputed calls from the 5' RACE reads with MiXCR, one row per CDR3 protein. This sample has just over 500,000 distinct CDR3 sequences; roughly a fifth occur once, and the top ten carry about 0.93%. This clonotype was seen a few times. Its antigen is not known. The data also belong to a second study, concerning T cells expressing NK-cell markers. That work contributes: It was sorted CD3+CD56+NKG2C+, CD3+CD56+NKG2C- and CD3+CD56-NKG2C+ T cells that supplied the TCR beta repertoires. In several donors, dominant clonotypes made up about 28.3-65% of CD3+CD56-NKG2C+ cells.

This chain uses TRBV12-3 or TRBV12-4 with TRBJ2-7; D is undetermined. The sequence derives from a woman under 30 in good health. Sequenced sample: CD4+ T cells sorted from blood. CDR3 nucleotide sequence: TGTGCCAGCAGTTTTTCATCTGCCTCCTACGAGCAGTACTTC. It translates to CASSFSSASYEQYF.